The 9 T cell receptor beta chains below were found in one sample sequenced in a study of blood T cells in healthy people across ages. For the second PCR, which ran for about 7 to 12 cycles, a sample-barcoded 5' primer and a J-beta primer mix were used. From the 5' RACE reads, TCRdb called clonotypes with MiXCR, one entry per CDR3 protein. The sample has some 1,800,000 distinct CDR3 sequences; around 40% are singletons. The sequencing input was blood. The receptors here all came from a human donor in good health.

This clonotype has a handful of counts. This chain connects TRBV7-8 to TRBJ1-6; unclear D gene. Looked up from germline, CDR1 is SGHVS and CDR2 is FQNEAQ. Trimming took off 0 bases at V and 3 bases at J, with 15 bases between the two ends. This CDR3 has 18 residues. CDR3 nucleotide sequence: TGTGCCAGCAGCTTAGCGGTCGCAGCCCTCATCTATAATTCACCCCTCCACTTT. As protein: CASSLAVAALIYNSPLHF.

CDR3 amino acids: CASSPRPYYGYTF. DNA for the CDR3: TGTGCCAGCAGTCCCCGGCCGTACTATGGCTACACCTTC. This chain connects TRBV7-3 to TRBJ1-2; D gene ambiguous. Trimming shortened V by 6 bases and J by 3 bases, and 11 bases separated the two germline ends. Germline CDR1 SGHTA, CDR2 FQGTGA. The CDR3 extends over 13 amino acids.

The V and J genes are TRBV12-3 or TRBV12-4 and TRBJ1-2; TRBD1 matches 8 bases. CDR3 length: 14 residues. V dropped 6 bases and J dropped 4; count of bases not matched to a gene: 7. CDR3 amino acids: CASRTTGDRYGYTF. Here the CDR3 DNA reads TGTGCCAGCAGAACGACAGGGGATCGCTATGGCTACACCTTC.

The chain combines TRBV27 with TRBJ1-6; D remains ambiguous. Germline assignment: CDR1 MNHEY and CDR2 SMNVEV (reference sequence). Deletions cut 3 bases from V and 10 bases from J, with 13 bases between. CDR3 length: 14 residues. The CDR3 region is CASSFQEENSPLHF. CDR3 nucleotide sequence: TGTGCCAGCAGTTTCCAAGAGGAAAACTCACCCCTCCACTTT.

This clonotype was observed a handful of times. V is TRBV28 and J is TRBJ2-5; 11 nucleotides agree with TRBD1. This CDR3 contains 18 residues. The ends lost 4 bases at V and 3 bases at J; junction bases unmatched: 13. Germline V gives CDR1 MDHEN, CDR2 SYDVKM. The CDR3, as DNA: TGTGCCAGCAGTTATTCCTTTTGGACAGGGGGCGGGAAAGAGACCCAGTACTTC. It translates to CASSYSFWTGGGKETQYF.

The rearrangement uses TRBV7-9 and TRBJ1-4; no definite D call. The CDR3 is 14 residues long. Between the trimmed V and J ends, which lost 5 bases and 6 bases, there was a span of 13 bases. Germline values: CDR1 SEHNR, CDR2 FQNEAQ (reference sequence). As DNA, the CDR3 is TGTGCCAGCAGCAAGACCAAAGCGGATGAAAAACTGTTTTTT. Protein product: CASSKTKADEKLFF.

The chain is built from TRBV4-1 and TRBJ1-1; D is possibly TRBD1 (5 bases). With 4 bases removed from V and 4 bases from J, the gap between germline ends came to 16 bases. Germline values: CDR1 MGHRA, CDR2 YSYEKL. There are 15 residues in the CDR3. The DNA for the CDR3 is TGCGCCAGCAGCCTAGGGTTCAGGGTCCGCACTGAAGCTTTCTTT. As protein: CASSLGFRVRTEAFF.

The chain employs TRBV4-3 and TRBJ2-1; D perhaps matches TRBD2 (6 bases). The CDR3 consists of 17 residues. Trimming pared 4 bases from V and 1 base from J, leaving 17 bases between. Germline V gene lookup returns CDR1 LGHNA and CDR2 YSLEER. The CDR3 reads CASSPIAAGGSYNEQFF. CDR3 bases: TGCGCCAGCAGCCCAATAGCCGCCGGGGGTTCCTACAATGAGCAGTTCTTC.

The chain joins TRBV20-1 to TRBJ1-1; 9 bases are shared with TRBD1. Germline lookup yields CDR1 DFQATT and CDR2 SNEGSKA (reference sequence). The CDR3 is 14 amino acids. V gave up 8 bases and J gave up 6 bases; unmatched junction bases: 13. CDR3 residues: CSLSSMDRGAEAFF. Written as DNA, the CDR3 is TGCAGTCTCAGTAGTATGGACAGGGGAGCTGAAGCTTTCTTT.